This is a list of T cell receptor beta chains from one sample in a study of shared clonotypes between healthy human individuals. This table comes from immunoSEQ multiplex PCR, and its TCRdb copy is limited to in-frame clones, with some not included. The sample holds 500,000 to 550,000 clones, about 96% seen once. Sequences were obtained from naive CD4+ T cells sorted from blood. These TCRs come from a woman in her twenties or thirties in good health. The CDR3 runs from the conserved cysteine through the conserved F or W. D genes are given only for firm matches. Clone size is not always given. Where it is, it says once, few, many or a class for expanded clones.

d_call,clone_size,j_call,v_call,cdr3_nt,cdr3_aa
NA,NA,TRBJ1-5,TRBV28,TGTGCCAGCGGGACCGGGCTTGAGCCCCAGCATTTT,CASGTGLEPQHF
TRBD2,NA,TRBJ2-7,TRBV5-1,TGCGCCAGCAGCTTGGTGGCTAGCGGGAGTACATTATACGAGCAGTACTTC,CASSLVASGSTLYEQYF
TRBD2,NA,TRBJ2-1,TRBV29-1,TGCAGCGCCGCGGGGGGTGGGAAGGAGGAGCAGTTCTTC,CSAAGGGKEEQFF
NA,once,TRBJ2-3,TRBV7-2,TGTGCCAGCAGCTTAGTACTAGGGATGACAGATACGCAGTATTTT,CASSLVLGMTDTQYF
NA,NA,TRBJ2-7,TRBV28,TGTGCCAGCAGTGAATTCCCGGGGCGCTCCTACGAGCAGTACTTC,CASSEFPGRSYEQYF
NA,NA,TRBJ2-2,TRBV5-6,TGTGCCAGCAGCTTACGGAGCACCGGGGAGCTGTTTTTT,CASSLRSTGELFF
NA,NA,TRBJ1-4,TRBV28,TGTGCCAGCTTGTTTGCGGTAGGGGAAAAACTGTTTTTT,CASLFAVGEKLFF
TRBD2,NA,TRBJ2-7,TRBV10-3,TGTGCCATCAGTGGGGGACTAGCGGGGAGTGAGCAGTACTTC,CAISGGLAGSEQYF
TRBD2,NA,TRBJ2-3,TRBV2,TGTGCCAGCAGTCGAGAAGCGGGAAGCACAGATACGCAGTATTTT,CASSREAGSTDTQYF
NA,NA,TRBJ1-2,TRBV19,TGTGCCAGTAGTAACCAACAGGGCCTCTATGGCTACACCTTC,CASSNQQGLYGYTF
NA,NA,TRBJ2-5,TRBV20-1,TGCAGTGCTAGAGGGCTGGAGACCCAGTACTTC,CSARGLETQYF
TRBD2,once,TRBJ2-1,TRBV7-6,TGTGCCAGCAGACGGACTAGCGGGTTCCTCCGGTCCTACAATGAGCAGTTCTTC,CASRRTSGFLRSYNEQFF
NA,NA,TRBJ1-5,TRBV5-1,TGCGCCAGCAGCGTAAGGGTTAGCAATCAGCCCCAGCATTTT,CASSVRVSNQPQHF
NA,NA,TRBJ2-1,TRBV10-3,TGTGCCATCAGTGAAGTGGGAGCGCCGAGCTCCTACAATGAGCAGTTCTTC,CAISEVGAPSSYNEQFF
TRBD2,NA,TRBJ2-1,TRBV4-2,TGTGCCAGCAGCCAAGACCGCGGGAGGACAAACAATGAGCAGTTCTTC,CASSQDRGRTNNEQFF
TRBD1,NA,TRBJ2-7,TRBV15,TGTGCCACCAGCAGAGGGGGACAGTACGAGCAGTACTTC,CATSRGGQYEQYF
TRBD2,NA,TRBJ2-2,TRBV29-1,TGCAGCGTTTCCGGGAGGACGAGCACCGGGGAGCTGTTTTTT,CSVSGRTSTGELFF
NA,NA,TRBJ2-3,TRBV20-1,TGCAGTGTAATCCTCACAGATACGCAGTATTTT,CSVILTDTQYF